The next 32 T cell receptor beta chains were all read from a single sample in a study of blood T cell repertoires in COVID-19. Profiled with immunoSEQ multiplex PCR; TCRdb holds only in-frame clones, not every one. The sample records approximately 670,000 clones, approximately 90% being singletons. The sequencing input was peripheral blood. Receptors originate from a woman between 18 and 30 years old with acute or convalescent COVID-19.

The V gene is TRBV6-6, the J gene TRBJ1-3, with 9 positions matching TRBD1. CDR1 MNHNY and CDR2 SVGAGI come from the germline V gene (reference sequence). The trim removed 4 bases at V and 4 bases at J, leaving 8 bases unmatched. The CDR3 is 16 amino acids. The CDR3 here is CASSSTGTGQGNTIYF. The DNA for the CDR3 is TGTGCCAGCAGTTCTACAGGGACAGGGCAGGGAAACACCATATATTTT.

The chain combines TRBV4-1 with TRBJ2-7; 7 nucleotides align to TRBD1. Germline V gene sequence: CDR1 MGHRA, CDR2 YSYEKL. The junction had 10 bases not matched to a gene; V was cut back by 6 bases and J by 5 bases. The CDR3 length is 14 residues. The CDR3 region has the DNA TGCGCCAGCAGTCGGACAGGTAATGTCCACGAGCAGTACTTC. This gives the protein CASSRTGNVHEQYF.

This clone is a singleton in its sample. This sample includes further DNA sequences coding for the same CDR3. The chain combines TRBV18 with TRBJ1-4; D is undetermined. With 3 bases removed from V and 6 bases from J, the gap between germline ends came to 8 bases. Germline V gene lookup returns CDR1 KGHSH and CDR2 LQKENI. The CDR3 is 13 residues long. CDR3 sequence reads: CASSPEGDEKLFF. For the CDR3, the DNA is TGTGCCAGCTCACCCGAGGGTGATGAAAAACTGTTTTTT.

The gene calls are TRBV11-2 and TRBJ1-1; D gene uncertain. This CDR3 is 14 amino acids long. V was cut by 3 bases and J by 1 base, with 9 bases left in between. Germline assignment: CDR1 SGHAT and CDR2 FQNNGV. The CDR3 coding sequence is TGTGCCAGCAGCTTGCTGCGACAGAACACTGAAGCTTTCTTT. Amino acids: CASSLLRQNTEAFF.

This clone appeared a few times. J is TRBJ1-2 and V is TRBV28, with 8 bases lining up with TRBD1. Germline CDR1 is MDHEN and CDR2 is SYDVKM. The CDR3 has 16 amino acids. The V and J ends lost 2 bases and 8 bases, in that order; junction bases with no gene match: 13. CDR3 in DNA: TGTGCCAGCAGTTTAGGGGGACAGGACCGCTACTTAGGCTACACCTTC. Its protein product is CASSLGGQDRYLGYTF.

The chain joins TRBV19 to TRBJ1-3, with D perhaps TRBD1 (6 bases). CDR3 length: 15 residues. V was clipped by 4 bases and J by 0 bases, with 10 bases between them. Germline lookup yields CDR1 LNHDA and CDR2 SQIVND (reference sequence). The CDR3 nucleotides are TGTGCCAGTAGTAGACAGGCTCTCTCTGGAAACACCATATATTTT. Translation gives CASSRQALSGNTIYF.

The chain joins TRBV6-6 to TRBJ2-7; D call uncertain. Germline CDR1 and CDR2: MNHNY and SVGAGI (reference sequence). Trimming took 2 bases from V and 2 from J, leaving 13 bases between them. The CDR3 runs 15 residues. CDR3: CASSYDLRVPYEQYF. The CDR3 DNA follows: TGTGCCAGCAGTTACGATCTCCGGGTCCCCTACGAGCAGTACTTC.

The chain joins TRBV6-5 to TRBJ1-4; the D gene is possibly TRBD1 (5 bases). Per the germline V gene, CDR1 is MNHEY and CDR2 is SVGAGI. The CDR3 is 14 amino acids. The V and J ends lost 4 bases and 10 bases respectively, with 16 bases between them. DNA for the CDR3: TGTGCCAGCAGTTTGGAGGGACTCTCAGGAAAACTGTTTTTT. Amino acid sequence: CASSLEGLSGKLFF.

This rearrangement joins TRBV24-1 to TRBJ2-5; TRBD2 matches at 9 bases. Germline loops: CDR1 KGHDR, CDR2 SFDVKD. V lost 6 bases, J lost 3 bases, and 7 bases stayed unmatched. CDR3 length: 15 amino acids. CDR3 bases: TGTGCCACCAGTATCGCTAGCGGGATGGAAGAGACCCAGTACTTC. Residues: CATSIASGMEETQYF.

This sequence joins TRBV6-6 and TRBJ1-5; the match to TRBD1 covers 9 bases. V was clipped by 9 bases and J by 4 bases; unmatched bases: 1. This CDR3 contains 12 residues. The V gene's germline CDR1 is MNHNY and CDR2 SVGAGI (reference sequence). DNA of the CDR3: TGTGCCAGTGGGACAGGGAATCAGCCCCAGCATTTT. Its protein product is CASGTGNQPQHF.

The chain is built from TRBV30 and TRBJ2-4; TRBD1 aligns across 10 bases. This CDR3 comprises 16 residues. Germline CDR1 reads GTSNPN; CDR2 reads SVGIG (reference sequence). J gave up 3 bases and V 4 bases, and 9 bases lay outside the gene matches. CDR3 region: CAWKFRTGGVKNIQYF. The CDR3, as DNA: TGTGCCTGGAAATTTAGGACAGGGGGTGTCAAAAACATTCAGTACTTC.

The chain employs TRBV30 and TRBJ1-1; perhaps TRBD1 as D (6 bases). The V and J ends lost 8 bases and 6 bases respectively, with 25 bases between them. The CDR3 contains 15 residues. CDR1 is GTSNPN, CDR2 SVGIG, per germline (reference sequence). The CDR3 is CAARFLYRDTPEAFF. Here the CDR3 DNA reads TGTGCCGCGAGATTTCTCTATCGGGACACCCCTGAAGCTTTCTTT.

The chain joins TRBV20-1 to TRBJ2-1; D perhaps matches TRBD2 (5 bases). Trimming removed 6 bases from V and 9 bases from J, with 12 bases in between. Germline loops: CDR1 DFQATT, CDR2 SNEGSKA (reference sequence). This CDR3 has 11 residues. CDR3 coding DNA: TGCAGTGCGCTCCCGAGGGCTGAGCAGTTCTTC. Translated: CSALPRAEQFF.

This sequence joins TRBV10-3 and TRBJ2-5; D might be TRBD2 (6 bases). Germline V CDR1 and CDR2: ENHRY, SYGVKD. CDR3 length: 17 amino acids. Trimming stripped 0 bases from V and 0 bases from J, with 14 bases between. For the CDR3, the DNA is TGTGCCATCAGTGAGTCGACGGGCGGGGCCTACCAAGAGACCCAGTACTTC. The encoded protein is CAISESTGGAYQETQYF.

The chain combines TRBV5-6 with TRBJ1-1, with TRBD1 matching 8 bases. The CDR3 covers 14 residues. Looked up from germline, CDR1 is SGHDT and CDR2 is YYEEEE. The V segment lost 1 base and the J segment 11 bases; nucleotides outside the gene matches: 10. CDR3 sequence: CASSLRDRLSTAFF. DNA for the CDR3: TGTGCCAGCAGCTTGAGGGACAGGCTGTCGACGGCTTTCTTT.

V is TRBV3-1 (or the pseudogene TRBV3-2) and J is TRBJ1-1; no clear D gene. Trimming left V 0 bases short and J 10 bases short, with 9 bases between. Germline V CDR1 and CDR2: LGHDT, YNNKEL (reference sequence). The CDR3 runs 12 residues. In DNA, the CDR3 is TGTGCCAGCAGCCAAGATCAGTCGGGAGCTTTCTTT. It specifies CASSQDQSGAFF.

This clone was seen a single time. The CDR3 sequence: CASSYSSTQPQHF. DNA for the CDR3: TGTGCCAGCAGTTACTCGAGTACTCAGCCCCAGCATTTT. The J gene is TRBJ1-5, the V gene TRBV6-5; the D is unclear. V was shortened by 0 bases and J by 6 bases, with 6 bases between the two germline ends. The CDR3 sequence is 13 residues long. Looked up from germline, CDR1 is MNHEY and CDR2 is SVGAGI.

The gene calls are TRBV6-5 and TRBJ1-1, with a tentative D call TRBD1 (6 bases). The V end lost 6 bases, the J end lost 8 bases, and 10 bases lay between the germline ends. Per germline, CDR1 MNHEY and CDR2 SVGAGI. This CDR3 is 11 amino acids long. The CDR3, as DNA: TGTGCCAGCAGCTACCAGGGGGAAGCTTTCTTT. Its translation: CASSYQGEAFF.

The CDR3 reads CASREGGSEAFF. The DNA of the CDR3 is TGTGCCAGCAGAGAGGGCGGGAGTGAAGCTTTCTTT. V is TRBV27 and J is TRBJ1-1; D is uncertain. The CDR3 is 12 residues long. Trimming took off 6 bases at V and 7 bases at J, with 12 bases between the two ends. CDR1 is MNHEY and CDR2 is SMNVEV in the germline V gene (reference sequence).

The chain couples TRBV5-5 to TRBJ1-2; 8 bases align to TRBD1. Per the germline V gene, CDR1 is SGHKS and CDR2 is YYEKEE (reference sequence). The CDR3 is 15 residues long. Trimming at V came to 7 bases and at J to 1 base, leaving 9 bases not matched to a gene. The CDR3 nucleotides are TGTGCCAGCCAGGGGTCGACAGGGGTTAACTATGGCTACACCTTC. This encodes CASQGSTGVNYGYTF.

The J gene is TRBJ2-3, the V gene TRBV6-4; 10 bases match TRBD2. The CDR3 spans 16 residues. The ends lost 2 bases at V and 1 base at J; junction bases unmatched: 3. Germline V gene lookup returns CDR1 MRHNA and CDR2 SNTAGT. The CDR3 spells CASSDRSGGGTDTQYF. The CDR3, as DNA: TGTGCCAGCAGTGACCGGAGCGGGGGGGGCACAGATACGCAGTATTTT.

The J gene is TRBJ1-1, the V gene TRBV28; D might be TRBD1 (5 bases). Germline V gene data show CDR1 as MDHEN and CDR2 as SYDVKM. Trimming took off 5 bases at V and 1 base at J, with 14 bases between the two ends. The CDR3 loop spans 15 amino acids. CDR3 sequence reads: CASSPLRTRNTEAFF. The CDR3 nucleotides are TGTGCCAGCAGTCCCCTTAGGACAAGGAACACTGAAGCTTTCTTT.

Details on this clone: At the DNA level, this CDR3 is encoded by other sequences in the same sample as well. The V gene is TRBV5-4, the J gene TRBJ2-7, with D perhaps matching TRBD2 (5 bases). In germline, CDR1 is SGHNT, CDR2 YYREEE (reference sequence). V lost 2 bases to trimming and J lost 4 bases, with 7 bases between them. This CDR3 contains 12 residues. CDR3 nucleotides: TGTGCCAGCAGCTTAGGAGGTTACGAGCAGTACTTC. Translating gives CASSLGGYEQYF. The full variable domain, with the rest looked up from reference TRBV5-4 and TRBJ2-7, is ETGVTQSPTHLIKTRGQQVTLRCSSQSGHNTVSWYQQALGQGPQFIFQYYREEENGRGNFPPRFSGLQFPNYSSELNVNALELDDSALYLCASSLGGYEQYFGPGTRLTVT.

The chain links TRBV2 to TRBJ2-7; a weak D match, TRBD1 (6 bases). The CDR3 totals 13 residues. V lost 6 bases to trimming and J lost 1 base, with 10 bases between them. Germline CDR1 is SNHLY and CDR2 is FYNNEI. This CDR3 is CASRGDMSYEQYF. The CDR3 DNA follows: TGTGCCAGCAGGGGGGACATGTCCTACGAGCAGTACTTC.

The rearrangement joins TRBV10-1 to TRBJ2-7; 11 nucleotides match TRBD2. The trim removed 7 bases at V and 3 bases at J, leaving 8 bases unmatched. Looked up from germline, CDR1 is WNHNN and CDR2 is SYGVQD (reference sequence). This CDR3 is 15 amino acids long. CDR3 in amino acids: CASTEETSGGYEQYF. The CDR3 bases are TGCGCCAGCACCGAAGAAACTAGCGGGGGCTACGAGCAGTACTTC.

This clone was recorded a few times. V gene TRBV15 combines with J gene TRBJ1-6, with TRBD1 matching 8 bases. From germline, CDR1 is LNHNV and CDR2 YYDKDF (reference sequence). Losses at the gene ends were 0 bases for V and 7 bases for J; bases not matched to a gene: 2. This CDR3 has 15 amino acids. CDR3 DNA: TGTGCCACCAGCAGAGACAGGGGGCAAAATTCACCCCTCCACTTT. It specifies CATSRDRGQNSPLHF.

V is TRBV3-1 (or the pseudogene TRBV3-2) and J is TRBJ2-7; a possible D gene is TRBD2 (5 bases). Germline V gene lookup returns CDR1 LGHDT and CDR2 YNNKEL (reference sequence). V shed 4 bases and J shed 1 base, with 14 bases lying between them. The CDR3 is 15 amino acids. The CDR3 spells CASSPIPSPSYEQYF. Here the CDR3 DNA reads TGTGCCAGCAGCCCCATTCCTAGCCCTTCCTACGAGCAGTACTTC.

The genes are TRBV6-5 and TRBJ2-3; TRBD1 agrees at 8 bases. Per germline, CDR1 MNHEY and CDR2 SVGAGI. V trimming: 2 bases; J trimming: 0 bases; junction bases outside the gene matches: 1. There are 15 residues in the CDR3. CDR3 sequence: CASSYRQGSTDTQYF. CDR3 bases: TGTGCCAGCAGTTACCGACAGGGGAGCACAGATACGCAGTATTTT.

The chain links TRBV9 to TRBJ1-2; TRBD1 aligns across 7 bases. Germline CDR1 SGDLS, CDR2 YYNGEE. The CDR3 is 14 amino acids. Unmatched junction bases numbered 8, after V lost 2 bases and J lost 7 bases. The CDR3: CASSVGTAGAGYTF. In DNA, the CDR3 is TGTGCCAGCAGCGTGGGGACAGCCGGAGCTGGCTACACCTTC.

The chain is built from TRBV3-1 (or the pseudogene TRBV3-2) and TRBJ1-4; the D is unclear. The CDR3 has 14 residues. Germline CDR1 reads LGHDT; CDR2 reads YNNKEL (reference sequence). The V and J ends lost 2 bases and 4 bases respectively, with 8 bases between them. DNA of the CDR3: TGTGCCAGCAGCCAACTCTTTAATAATGAAAAACTGTTTTTT. Protein sequence: CASSQLFNNEKLFF.

This clone has just a few counts. V is TRBV4-3 and J is TRBJ1-4; D possibly corresponds to TRBD1 (6 bases). Germline loops: CDR1 LGHNA, CDR2 YSLEER. Trimming shortened V by 0 bases and J by 8 bases, and 16 bases separated the two germline ends. CDR3 length: 16 residues. The CDR3 nucleotides are TGCGCCAGCAGCCAAGATCTTGGGCAGGGGAGCGAAAAACTGTTTTTT. It yields the protein CASSQDLGQGSEKLFF.

As for this clone: This sample includes further DNA sequences coding for the same CDR3. The chain uses TRBV20-1 and TRBJ2-5; D remains ambiguous. CDR1 and CDR2 (germline): DFQATT, SNEGSKA (reference sequence). There are 11 residues in the CDR3. The V end lost 7 bases, the J end lost 5 bases, and 11 bases lay between the germline ends. The CDR3 sequence is CSGGFQETQYF. The CDR3 DNA is TGCAGTGGAGGCTTCCAGGAGACCCAGTACTTC.